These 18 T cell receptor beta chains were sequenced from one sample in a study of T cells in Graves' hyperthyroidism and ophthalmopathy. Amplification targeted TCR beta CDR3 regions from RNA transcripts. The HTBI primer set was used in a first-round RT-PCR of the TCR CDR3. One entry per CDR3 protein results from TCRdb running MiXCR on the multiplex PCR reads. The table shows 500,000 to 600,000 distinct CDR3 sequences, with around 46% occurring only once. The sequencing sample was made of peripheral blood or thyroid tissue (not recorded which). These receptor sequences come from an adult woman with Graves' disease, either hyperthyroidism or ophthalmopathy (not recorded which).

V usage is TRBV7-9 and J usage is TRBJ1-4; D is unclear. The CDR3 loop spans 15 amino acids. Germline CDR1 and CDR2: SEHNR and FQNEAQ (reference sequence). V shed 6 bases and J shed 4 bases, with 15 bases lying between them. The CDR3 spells CASRPIAGNNEKLFF. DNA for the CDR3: TGTGCCAGCAGGCCGATCGCCGGAAATAATGAAAAACTGTTTTTT. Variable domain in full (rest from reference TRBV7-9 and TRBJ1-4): DTGVSQNPRHKITKRGQNVTFRCDPISEHNRLYWYRQTLGQGPEFLTYFQNEAQLEKSRLLSDRFSAERPKGSFSTLEIQRTEQGDSAMYLCASRPIAGNNEKLFFGSGTQLSVL.

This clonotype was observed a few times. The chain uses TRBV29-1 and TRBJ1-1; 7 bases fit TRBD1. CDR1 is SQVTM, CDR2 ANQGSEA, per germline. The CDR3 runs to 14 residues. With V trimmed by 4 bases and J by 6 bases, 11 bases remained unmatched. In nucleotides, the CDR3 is TGCAGCGTTGGGGGGACAGCAACATCCCCTGAAGCTTTCTTT. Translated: CSVGGTATSPEAFF.

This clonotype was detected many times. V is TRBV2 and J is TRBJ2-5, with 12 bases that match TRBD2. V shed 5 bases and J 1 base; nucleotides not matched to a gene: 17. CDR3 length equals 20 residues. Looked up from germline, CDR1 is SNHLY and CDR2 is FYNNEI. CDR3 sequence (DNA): TGTGCCAGCAGTCGATCCCAACTAGCGGGAGGAGGTAGATTCCAAGAGACCCAGTACTTC. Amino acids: CASSRSQLAGGGRFQETQYF. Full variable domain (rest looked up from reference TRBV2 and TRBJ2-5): EPEVTQTPSHQVTQMGQEVILRCVPISNHLYFYWYRQILGQKVEFLVSFYNNEISEKSEIFDDQFSVERPDGSNFTLKIRSTKLEDSAMYFCASSRSQLAGGGRFQETQYFGPGTRLLVL.

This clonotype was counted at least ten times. As DNA, the CDR3 is TGTGCCATACGGGAGAACACCGGGGAGCTGTTTTTT. This sequence encodes CAIRENTGELFF. The chain links TRBV10-3 to TRBJ2-2, with D perhaps TRBD2 (5 bases). Trimming cost V 9 bases and J 1 base, with 6 bases left between them. In germline, CDR1 is ENHRY, CDR2 SYGVKD. There are 12 residues in the CDR3.

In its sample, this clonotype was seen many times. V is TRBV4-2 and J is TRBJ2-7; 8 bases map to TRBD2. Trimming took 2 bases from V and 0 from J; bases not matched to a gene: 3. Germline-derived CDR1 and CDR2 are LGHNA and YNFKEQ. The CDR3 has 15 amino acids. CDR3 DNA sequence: TGTGCCAGCAGCCAACGCGGGGGGAGCTCCTACGAGCAGTACTTC. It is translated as CASSQRGGSSYEQYF.

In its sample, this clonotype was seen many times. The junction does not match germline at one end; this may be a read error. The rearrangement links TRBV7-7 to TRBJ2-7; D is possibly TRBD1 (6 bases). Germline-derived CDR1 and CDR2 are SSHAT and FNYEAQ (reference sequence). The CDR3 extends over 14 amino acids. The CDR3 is CASSPDRTSSEQYF. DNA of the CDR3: TGTGCTAGCAGCCCAGACAGGACCTCCTCCGAGCAGTACTTC.

CDR3 coding DNA: TGTGCCAGCAGCCAGGAAGACCTAAAGTACGAGCAGTACTTC. Translating gives CASSQEDLKYEQYF. The chain links TRBV4-2 to TRBJ2-7, with D unresolved. Germline V gene data show CDR1 as LGHNA and CDR2 as YNFKEQ. With 3 bases removed from V and 4 bases from J, the gap between germline ends came to 13 bases. The CDR3 consists of 14 residues.

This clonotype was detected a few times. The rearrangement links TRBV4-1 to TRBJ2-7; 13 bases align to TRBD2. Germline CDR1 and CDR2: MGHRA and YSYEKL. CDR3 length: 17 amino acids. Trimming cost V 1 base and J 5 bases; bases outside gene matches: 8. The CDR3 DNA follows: TGCGCCAGCAGCCAAGTCGGCGTGGGACTAGCGGGAAACGAGCAGTACTTC. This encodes CASSQVGVGLAGNEQYF.

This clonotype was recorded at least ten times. CDR3 nucleotide sequence: TGTGCCAGCAGTACAGGGTATCAGCCCCAGCATTTT. It specifies CASSTGYQPQHF. This chain links TRBV25-1 with TRBJ1-5; a weak D match, TRBD1 (6 bases). In germline, CDR1 is MGHDK, CDR2 SYGVNS. Between the trimmed V and J ends, which lost 5 bases and 5 bases, there was a span of 7 bases. This CDR3 comprises 12 residues.

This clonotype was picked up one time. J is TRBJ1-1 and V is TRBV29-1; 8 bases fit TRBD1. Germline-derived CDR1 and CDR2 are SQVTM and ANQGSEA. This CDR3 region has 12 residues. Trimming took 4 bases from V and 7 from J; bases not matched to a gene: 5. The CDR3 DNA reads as TGCAGCGTTGTGGGACAGGACTTTGAAGCTTTCTTT. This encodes CSVVGQDFEAFF.

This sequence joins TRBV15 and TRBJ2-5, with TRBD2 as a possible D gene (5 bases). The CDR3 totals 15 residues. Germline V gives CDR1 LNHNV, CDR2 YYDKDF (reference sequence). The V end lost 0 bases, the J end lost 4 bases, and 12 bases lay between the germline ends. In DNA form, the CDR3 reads TGTGCCACCAGCAGAGATAATCGGGATCTAGAGACCCAGTACTTC. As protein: CATSRDNRDLETQYF. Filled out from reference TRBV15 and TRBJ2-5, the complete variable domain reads DAMVIQNPRYQVTQFGKPVTLSCSQTLNHNVMYWYQQKSSQAPKLLFHYYDKDFNNEADTPDNFQSRRPNTSFCFLDIRSPGLGDTAMYLCATSRDNRDLETQYFGPGTRLLVL.

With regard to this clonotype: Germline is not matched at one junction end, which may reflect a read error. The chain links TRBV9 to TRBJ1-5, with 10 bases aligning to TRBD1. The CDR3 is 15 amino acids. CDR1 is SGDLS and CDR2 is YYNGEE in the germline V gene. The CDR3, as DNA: TGTGTCAGCAGCTTGGGGACAGGGGAGGTTCAGCCCCAGCATTTT. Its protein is CVSSLGTGEVQPQHF. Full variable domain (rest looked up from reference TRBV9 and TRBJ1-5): DSGVTQTPKHLITATGQRVTLRCSPRSGDLSVYWYQQSLDQGLQFLIQYYNGEERAKGNILERFSAQQFPDLHSELNLSSLELGDSALYFCVSSLGTGEVQPQHFGDGTRLSIL.

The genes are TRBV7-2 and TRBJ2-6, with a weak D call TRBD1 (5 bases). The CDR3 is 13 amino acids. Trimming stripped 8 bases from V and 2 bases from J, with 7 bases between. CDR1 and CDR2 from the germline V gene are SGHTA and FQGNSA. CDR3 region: CASAGPGANVLTF. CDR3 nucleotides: TGTGCCAGCGCAGGGCCTGGGGCCAACGTCCTGACTTTC.

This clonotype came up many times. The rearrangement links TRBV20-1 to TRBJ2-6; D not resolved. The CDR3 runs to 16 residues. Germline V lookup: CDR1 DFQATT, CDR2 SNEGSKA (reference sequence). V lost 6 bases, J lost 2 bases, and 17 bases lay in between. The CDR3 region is CSALTSAGPGANVLTF. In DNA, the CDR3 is TGCAGTGCCTTAACTTCCGCTGGACCTGGGGCCAACGTCCTGACTTTC.

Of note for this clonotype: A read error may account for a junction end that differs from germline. The CDR3 loop reads CASSHHDGIITSGANVLTF. CDR3 coding DNA: TGCGCCAGCAGCCACCACGACGGAATTATCACTTCTGGGGCCAACGTCCTGACTTTC. V is TRBV19 and J is TRBJ2-6; D remains ambiguous. The CDR3 has 19 amino acids. CDR1 and CDR2 from the germline V gene are LNHDA and SQIVND (reference sequence).

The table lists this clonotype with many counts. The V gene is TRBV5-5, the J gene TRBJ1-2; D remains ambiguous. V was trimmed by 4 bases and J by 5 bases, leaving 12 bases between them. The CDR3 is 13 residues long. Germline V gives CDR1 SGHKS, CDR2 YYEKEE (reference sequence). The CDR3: CASSLSEAYGYTF. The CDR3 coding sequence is TGTGCCAGCAGCCTGTCAGAAGCATATGGCTACACCTTC.

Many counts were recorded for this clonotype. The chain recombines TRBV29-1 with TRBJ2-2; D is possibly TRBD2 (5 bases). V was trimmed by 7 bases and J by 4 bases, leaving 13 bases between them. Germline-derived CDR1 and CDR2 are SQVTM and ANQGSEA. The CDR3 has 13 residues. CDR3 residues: CSEETAGTGELFF. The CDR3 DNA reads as TGCAGCGAAGAAACTGCGGGCACCGGGGAGCTGTTTTTT.

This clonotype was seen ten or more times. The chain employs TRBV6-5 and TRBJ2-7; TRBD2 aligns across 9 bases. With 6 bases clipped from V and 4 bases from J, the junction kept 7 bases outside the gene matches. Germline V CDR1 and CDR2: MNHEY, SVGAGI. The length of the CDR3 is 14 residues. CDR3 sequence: CASRGSGRGYEQYF. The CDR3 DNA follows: TGTGCCAGCAGGGGTAGCGGGAGAGGGTACGAGCAGTACTTC.